This T cell receptor beta chain came from a study of blood T cells in healthy people across ages. Between the trimmed V and J ends, which lost 2 bases and 1 base, there was a span of 12 bases. The CDR3 has 15 amino acids. Germline values: CDR1 GTSNPN, CDR2 SVGIG (reference sequence). Using a J-beta primer mix together with a sample-barcoded 5' primer, a second PCR was run for roughly 7 to 12 cycles. With 12 random nucleotides, a template-switch adaptor tagged each individual cDNA molecule. MiXCR, run by TCRdb on the 5' RACE reads, gives a single entry per CDR3 protein. Of about 570,000 distinct CDR3 sequences listed, 25% to 30% are singletons.

The gene calls are TRBV30 and TRBJ1-3; a possible D gene is TRBD1 (6 bases). Input material: blood. This clonotype was sampled from a woman between 70 and 85 years old in good health. The chain's CDR3 is CAWSWGGASGNTIYF. CDR3 sequence (DNA): TGTGCCTGGAGTTGGGGGGGCGCGTCTGGAAACACCATATATTTT.